The subject of this entry is one T cell receptor (beta chain). Per the original methods: The assay estimated nucleated cells by amplifying reference gene primers. Profiling relied on immunoSEQ multiplex PCR, and the TCRdb table lists in-frame clones only, not all of them. For V, J and clone size, that table is used; D and trimming come from the DNA. The data hold approximately 150,000 clones, with about three quarters observed a single time. The record originates from a study of blood T cell repertoires in COVID-19. Looking at the study overall: The United States, Italy and Spain provided the acute and convalescent COVID-19 samples. Nucleic acid was either cDNA or gDNA, and it came from T cells, B-cell-depleted T cells, or PBMCs.

J lost 2 bases, V lost 2 bases, and 3 bases had no gene match. The germline gives CDR1 SGHVS, CDR2 FQNEAQ. The CDR3 is 14 residues long. The sequenced sample consisted of peripheral blood. The source of this sequence is a woman aged 55-69 years with acute or convalescent COVID-19. The V and J genes are TRBV7-8 and TRBJ2-7; 7 positions agree with TRBD1. The CDR3 region has the DNA TGTGCCAGCAGCTTAATGACAGGGACCTACGAGCAGTACTTC. It is translated as CASSLMTGTYEQYF.